This T cell receptor beta chain appears in the sequencing data of a study of liver allograft versus peripheral blood T cells. Study information: Within transplanted livers, the T cell receptor repertoires were examined and compared against the repertoires present in the peripheral blood of liver transplant recipients.

TCRdb ran MiXCR on the reads and lists one entry per CDR3 protein. This sample carries some 12,000 distinct CDR3 sequences, 20% to 25% of them seen once, and the ten largest clones take roughly 1.5%. This clonotype occurred a few times. Its specificity is not known. Trimming shortened V by 0 bases and J by 0 bases, and 11 bases separated the two germline ends. There are 16 residues in the CDR3. Germline values: CDR1 LNHNV, CDR2 YYDKDF (reference sequence). Study observations and caveats: Liver allograft T cell receptor repertoires were reported to differ from peripheral blood repertoires.

J is TRBJ1-2 and V is TRBV15; D not certain. This clonotype was obtained from a human patient who had a liver transplant. Some of the T cells might come from the graft donor. Here the CDR3 reads CATSRDLTSANYGYTF. The CDR3 DNA follows: TGTGCCACCAGCAGAGATCTGACATCTGCTAACTATGGCTACACCTTC.